This TCR beta chain emerged from a study of cytomegalovirus exposure and HLA in healthy donors. Study-level points and caveats: High specificity and sensitivity for cytomegalovirus status were reported for the classifier.

J was trimmed by 6 bases and V by 5 bases; bases with no gene match: 10. Germline CDR1 MNHEY, CDR2 SVGAGI. The CDR3 sequence is 15 residues long. Vbeta (60) and Jbeta (13) primers were used in the PCR. Clones were read by immunoSEQ multiplex PCR, and TCRdb kept only the in-frame ones, dropping some. Here the sample spans roughly 180,000 clones, around 85% being singletons. In the case of this clone: Its antigen remains unidentified.

Sequencing was done on a sample of PBMCs. This clonotype was sampled from a man between 18 and 29 years old in good health and CMV-seropositive. The rearrangement links TRBV6-5 to TRBJ2-7, with 10 positions matching TRBD1. CDR3 DNA: TGTGCCAGCAGTCCCGGGACAGGGGAATGGGGCGAGCAGTACTTC. Translation: CASSPGTGEWGEQYF.